This T cell receptor beta chain was captured by sequencing in a study of human T cells and chemical hapten exposure. Study at large: Variation in per-sample TCR yields came mainly from small pooled library volume differences.

The template was total RNA from unfractionated whole blood. A single record per CDR3 protein comes from TCRdb applying MiXCR to the 5' RACE reads. This sample has approximately 80,000 distinct CDR3 sequences; approximately 16% occur once, and the top ten carry nearly 7%. The CDR3 totals 15 residues. V lost 1 base, J lost 1 base, and 2 bases stayed unmatched. The V gene's germline CDR1 is LGHNA and CDR2 YSLEER. The clonotype originates from a female donor in good health. This chain uses TRBV4-3 with TRBJ2-3; TRBD2 matches at 7 bases. The CDR3 region has the DNA TGCGCCAGCAGCCAAGCGGCGGGGGGCACAGATACGCAGTATTTT. Residues: CASSQAAGGTDTQYF.